The clone carrying this TCR beta chain showed up just a few times. The sample is drawn from a study of blood T cell repertoires in COVID-19. At the level of the study: The United States, Italy and Spain were the sources of the acute and convalescent COVID-19 samples. PBMCs, B-cell-depleted T cells, or T cells provided the cDNA or gDNA that made up the material.

Authors' analysis steps: Amplifying reference gene primers gave estimates of nucleated cell counts. The table came from immunoSEQ multiplex PCR; TCRdb's copy has only in-frame clones and leaves some out. V and J calls and clone size are copied from that table; D and trimming were computed from the DNA. The sample carries about 29,000 clones, approximately 90% recorded once. The CDR3 length is 19 residues. V was pared by 2 bases and J by 4 bases, with 19 bases of the junction left unmatched. The germline gives CDR1 SQVTM, CDR2 ANQGSEA. The sample taken for sequencing was peripheral blood. The V gene is TRBV29-1, the J gene TRBJ2-5; the match to TRBD2 covers 10 bases. The receptor was derived from a human donor in a cohort sampled during active COVID-19. Written as DNA, the CDR3 is TGCAGCGTTGAAAGCTTCGAAAATGTAGCGGGGGGTCGAGGAGAGACCCAGTACTTC. It codes for CSVESFENVAGGRGETQYF.